One T cell receptor beta chain is described in this entry. The antigen is undetermined. These data come from a study of cytomegalovirus exposure and HLA in healthy donors. Study-level findings and limits: CMV serostatus was the only recorded immune exposure for donors.

With 60 Vbeta and 13 Jbeta primers, the PCR was carried out. TCRdb's table, derived via immunoSEQ multiplex PCR, lists solely in-frame clones and lacks some. The table shows some 150,000 clones, with roughly 72% occurring only once. Germline values: CDR1 SNHLY, CDR2 FYNNEI. CDR3 length: 13 amino acids. V was clipped by 5 bases and J by 9 bases, with 14 bases between them. The chain uses TRBV2 and TRBJ1-5; D not certain. This receptor was taken from a woman younger than 45 in good health and CMV-seropositive. The material sequenced was PBMCs. CDR3 nucleotides: TGTGCCAGCAGTATCGAACTCGGCGGGCCCCAGCATTTT. Translating it yields CASSIELGGPQHF.